This T cell receptor beta chain was retrieved from a study of yellow fever vaccine responses in identical twins. Study conclusions and caveats: Twins reportedly showed a vaccine T cell response that seemed partly convergent and partly personalized.

TCRdb re-derived calls from the RT-PCR reads in MiXCR, one entry per CDR3 protein. The sample lists about 16,000 distinct CDR3 sequences, roughly four fifths seen once, with 1.8% in the top ten. The CDR3 extends over 15 amino acids. Germline trimming cut 1 base from V and 4 bases from J; bases unmatched to any gene: 0. Germline CDR1 is SGHAT and CDR2 is FQNNGV. Note on this clonotype: Its antigen is not identified.

This rearrangement joins TRBV11-2 to TRBJ2-1, with 11 bases aligning to TRBD2. The receptor comes from a woman between 18 and 30 years old who received the yellow fever vaccine. Sequencing was performed on T cells from blood (PBMCs), unsorted or a sorted subset (not recorded which), taken before or after yellow fever vaccination (not recorded which). The DNA for the CDR3 is TGTGCCAGCAGCTTAGTAGCGGGAGGGTACAATGAGCAGTTCTTC. Its translation: CASSLVAGGYNEQFF.